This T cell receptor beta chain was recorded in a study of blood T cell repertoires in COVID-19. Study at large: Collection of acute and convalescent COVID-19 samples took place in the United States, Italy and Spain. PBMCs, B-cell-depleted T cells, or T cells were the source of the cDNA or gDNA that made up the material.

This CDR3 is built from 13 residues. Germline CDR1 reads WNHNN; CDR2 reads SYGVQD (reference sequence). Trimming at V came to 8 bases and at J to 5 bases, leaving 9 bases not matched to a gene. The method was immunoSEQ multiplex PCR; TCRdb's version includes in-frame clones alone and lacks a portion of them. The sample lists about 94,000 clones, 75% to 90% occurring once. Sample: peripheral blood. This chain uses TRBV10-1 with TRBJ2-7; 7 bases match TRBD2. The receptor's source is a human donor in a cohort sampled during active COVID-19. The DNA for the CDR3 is TGCGCCAGCCGATCCCAGGGAGGGAACGAGCAGTACTTC. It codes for CASRSQGGNEQYF.